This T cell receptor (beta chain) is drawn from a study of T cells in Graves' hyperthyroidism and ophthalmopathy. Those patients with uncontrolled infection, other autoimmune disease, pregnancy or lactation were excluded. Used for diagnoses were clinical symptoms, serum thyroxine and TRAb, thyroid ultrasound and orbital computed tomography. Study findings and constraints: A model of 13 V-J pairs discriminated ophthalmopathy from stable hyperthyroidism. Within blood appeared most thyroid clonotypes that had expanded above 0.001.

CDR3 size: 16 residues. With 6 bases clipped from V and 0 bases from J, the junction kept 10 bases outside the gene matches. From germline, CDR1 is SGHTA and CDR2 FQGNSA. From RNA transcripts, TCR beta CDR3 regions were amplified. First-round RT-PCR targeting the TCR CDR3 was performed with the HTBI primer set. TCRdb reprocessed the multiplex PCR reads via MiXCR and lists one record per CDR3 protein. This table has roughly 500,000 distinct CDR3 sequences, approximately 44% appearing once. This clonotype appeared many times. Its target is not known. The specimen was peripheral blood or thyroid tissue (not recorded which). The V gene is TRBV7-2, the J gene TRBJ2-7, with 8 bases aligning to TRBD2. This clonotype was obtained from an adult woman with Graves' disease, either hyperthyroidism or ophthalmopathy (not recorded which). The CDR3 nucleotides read TGTGCCAGCAGTCGAGGATTCAGCGGGAGCTCCTACGAGCAGTACTTC. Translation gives CASSRGFSGSSYEQYF.